This TCR beta chain is from a study of radiotherapy plus CTLA-4 blockade in lung cancer. Study overall: Roughly a sixth of enrolled patients responded objectively, and approximately 34% had disease control.

The repertoire was sequenced with immunoSEQ multiplex PCR; TCRdb's copy has only in-frame clones and lacks some. The sample includes approximately 94,000 clones, around 83% of them seen just once. Note on this clone: What it binds is unknown.

Between the trimmed V and J ends, which lost 1 base and 2 bases, there was a span of 11 bases. The CDR3 loop spans 15 amino acids. Per germline, CDR1 SGHTA and CDR2 FQGNSA. Enrolled patients, whose metastatic non-small-cell lung cancer was chemo-refractory, received focal radiation plus CTLA-4 blockade with ipilimumab. Study results and caveats: Interferon-beta, together with early blood T cell clone dynamics, reportedly best predicted response. TCR clones of tumor origin grew in blood after radiotherapy plus ipilimumab.

This chain connects TRBV7-2 to TRBJ1-2; D gene uncertain. The source is a human donor with non-small cell lung cancer that progressed on radiotherapy plus ipilimumab. The material sequenced was peripheral blood, taken from a patient treated with radiotherapy plus ipilimumab. DNA for the CDR3: TGTGCCAGCAGCTTAGATGTGGGCGCCAACTATGGCTACACCTTC. Its protein product is CASSLDVGANYGYTF.